This TCR beta chain was recorded in a study of shared T cell receptors in the human thymus. The germline V and J ends were trimmed by 6 bases and 2 bases, with 13 bases remaining between them. The CDR3 totals 15 residues. Germline CDR1 reads MGHDK; CDR2 reads SYGVNS. Measured with immunoSEQ multiplex PCR; TCRdb has only the in-frame clones, and not every one. The data contain 500,000 to 750,000 clones, over 75% of them singletons. Another study also made use of these data, one on human thymus T cells.

The source is a boy younger than two with a congenital heart defect. Sequencing was carried out using thymocytes. V usage is TRBV25-1 and J usage is TRBJ2-2; TRBD2 is a possible D gene (5 bases). CDR3 sequence reads: CASRRAETNTGELFF. Written as DNA, the CDR3 is TGTGCCAGCAGGCGAGCGGAGACAAACACCGGGGAGCTGTTTTTT. Full variable domain (missing parts from reference TRBV25-1 and TRBJ2-2): EADIYQTPRYLVIGTGKKITLECSQTMGHDKMYWYQQDPGMELHLIHYSYGVNSTEKGDLSSESTVSRIRTEHFPLTLESARPSHTSQYLCASRRAETNTGELFFGEGSRLTVL.